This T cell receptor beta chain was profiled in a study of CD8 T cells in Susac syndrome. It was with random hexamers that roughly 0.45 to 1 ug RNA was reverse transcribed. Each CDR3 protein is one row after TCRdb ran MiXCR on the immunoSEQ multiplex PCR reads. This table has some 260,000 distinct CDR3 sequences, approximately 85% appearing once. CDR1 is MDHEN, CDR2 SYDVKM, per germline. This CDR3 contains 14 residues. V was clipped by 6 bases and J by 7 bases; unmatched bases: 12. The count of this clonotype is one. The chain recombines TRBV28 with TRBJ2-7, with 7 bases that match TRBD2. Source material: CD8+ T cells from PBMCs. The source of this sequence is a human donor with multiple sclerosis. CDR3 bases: TGTGCCAGCAGACGGTCCGCGGGAGAGGGGGAGCAGTACTTC. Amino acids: CASRRSAGEGEQYF.